The rows below give T cell receptor beta chains drawn from one sample of a study of blood T cell repertoires in COVID-19. Sequencing was performed with immunoSEQ multiplex PCR; in TCRdb, only in-frame clones are kept and a portion is missing. The sample carries fewer than 300,000 clones, approximately 92% recorded once. The sequencing input was PBMCs or T cells enriched from blood (not recorded which). These TCRs come from a woman aged 30 to 39 who had recovered from COVID-19. Each CDR3 is given with its conserved first and last residue. The D gene is left open where the match is weak. Rows give clone size only sometimes, using once, few, many, or a class for an expanded clone.

D	V	size	J	DNA	CDR3
TRBD2	TRBV24-1	-	TRBJ2-1	TGTGCCACCAGTGATCCTAGCGGATTAGAGCGGAATGAGCAGTTCTTC	CATSDPSGLERNEQFF
-	TRBV19	-	TRBJ1-1	TGTGCCAGTAGTATTGCAGGGGAAGTGAACACTGAAGCTTTCTTT	CASSIAGEVNTEAFF
TRBD1	TRBV6-5	-	TRBJ1-6	TGTGCCAGCAGTTACGTACAGGGGAATTCACCCCTCCACTTT	CASSYVQGNSPLHF
TRBD1	TRBV19	once	TRBJ2-6	TGTGCCAGTCGGGACAGGGGTTCTGGGGCCAACGTCCTGACTTTC	CASRDRGSGANVLTF
-	TRBV14	-	TRBJ2-6	TGTGCCAGCAGCCAGATAGAAGCTGGGGCCAACGTCCTGACTTTC	CASSQIEAGANVLTF
-	TRBV19	-	TRBJ2-3	TGTGCCAGTAGTACAGAACGAGGCCCAGTGGATACGCAGTATTTT	CASSTERGPVDTQYF
TRBD1	TRBV19	-	TRBJ2-4	TGTGCCAGTAGTCCAAACAGGGGAATTGGGGACATTCAGTACTTC	CASSPNRGIGDIQYF
TRBD1	TRBV30	-	TRBJ2-7	TGTGCCTGGAGCCTTGACAGGGGGCTCGACGAGCAGTACTTC	CAWSLDRGLDEQYF
-	TRBV18	few	TRBJ2-1	TGTGCCAGCTCACACATTCAATCCGGGACAACTACCTACAATGAGCAGTTCTTC	CASSHIQSGTTTYNEQFF
TRBD2	TRBV19	-	TRBJ2-3	TGTGCCAGTAGTATTAGCGGGAGGGCCTTGGGGGCGTCAGATACGCAGTATTTT	CASSISGRALGASDTQYF
-	TRBV7-9	-	TRBJ2-1	TGTGCCAGCAGTCAAACTAGTGTTGGAAACAATGAGCAGTTCTTC	CASSQTSVGNNEQFF
-	TRBV6-5	-	TRBJ1-5	TGTGCCAGCAGTCACAGGTATAAGAGCAATCAGCCCCAGCATTTT	CASSHRYKSNQPQHF
-	TRBV11-2	-	TRBJ2-2	TGTGCCAGCAGCCCCTCGTCCAGGGCCGCCGGGGAGCTGTTTTTT	CASSPSSRAAGELFF
-	TRBV10-3	few	TRBJ1-1	TGTGCCATCATTACAGGGTCGGTGGGAAGGTTCACTGAAGCTTTCTTT	CAIITGSVGRFTEAFF
TRBD2	TRBV27	-	TRBJ2-7	TGTGCCAGCAGTTTACGGACTAGCGGGAGGAACGAGCAGTACTTC	CASSLRTSGRNEQYF
-	TRBV18	-	TRBJ1-2	TGTGCCAGCTCACCACCGACCCCAGGCTATGGCTACACCTTC	CASSPPTPGYGYTF
TRBD2	TRBV18	-	TRBJ2-3	TGTGCCAGCTCACTAAAAGCGGGAGGGAGCACAGATACGCAGTATTTT	CASSLKAGGSTDTQYF
-	TRBV28	-	TRBJ2-4	TGTGCCAGCAGTTTAGAAACACGAAACATTCAGTACTTC	CASSLETRNIQYF
TRBD1	TRBV30	-	TRBJ1-2	TGTGCCTGGAGTCAGGGGACAGGCTATGGCTACACCTTC	CAWSQGTGYGYTF
TRBD1	TRBV7-8	-	TRBJ1-3	TGTGCCAGCAGCTGGACATCGGGACAGACTAACTCTGGAAACACCATATATTTT	CASSWTSGQTNSGNTIYF
TRBD1	TRBV7-9	once	TRBJ1-2	TGTGCCAGCAGCTCGTGGGACAGGGTTCTCTATGGCTACACCTTC	CASSSWDRVLYGYTF
TRBD1	TRBV28	-	TRBJ2-2	TGTGCCAGCAGTTTATACTGGCCCGGGACAGCGACCACCGGGGAGCTGTTTTTT	CASSLYWPGTATTGELFF
TRBD2	TRBV27	once	TRBJ2-1	TGTGCCTCCCAGCGGGAGGGCCTAGGTGAGCAGTTCTTC	CASQREGLGEQFF